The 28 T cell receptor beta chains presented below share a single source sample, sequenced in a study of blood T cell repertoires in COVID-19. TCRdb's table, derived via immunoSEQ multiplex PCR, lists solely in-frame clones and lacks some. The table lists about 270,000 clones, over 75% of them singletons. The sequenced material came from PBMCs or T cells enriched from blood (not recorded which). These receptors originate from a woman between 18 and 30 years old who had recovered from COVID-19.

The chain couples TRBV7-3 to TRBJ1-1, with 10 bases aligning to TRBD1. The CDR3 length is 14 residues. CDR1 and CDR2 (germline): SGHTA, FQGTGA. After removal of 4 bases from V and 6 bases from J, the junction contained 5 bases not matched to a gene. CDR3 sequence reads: CASSSGTGESEAFF. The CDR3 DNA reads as TGTGCCAGCAGCTCCGGGACAGGGGAATCTGAAGCTTTCTTT. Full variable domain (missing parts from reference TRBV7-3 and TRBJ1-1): GAGVSQTPSNKVTEKGKYVELRCDPISGHTALYWYRQSLGQGPEFLIYFQGTGAADDSGLPNDRFFAVRPEGSVSTLKIQRTERGDSAVYLCASSSGTGESEAFFGQGTRLTVV.

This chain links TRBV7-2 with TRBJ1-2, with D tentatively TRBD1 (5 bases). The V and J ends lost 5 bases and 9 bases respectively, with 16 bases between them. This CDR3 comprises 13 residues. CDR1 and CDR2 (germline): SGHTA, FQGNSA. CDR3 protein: CASSATVDSSYTF. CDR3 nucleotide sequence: TGTGCCAGCAGCGCGACAGTGGATAGTAGCTACACCTTC.

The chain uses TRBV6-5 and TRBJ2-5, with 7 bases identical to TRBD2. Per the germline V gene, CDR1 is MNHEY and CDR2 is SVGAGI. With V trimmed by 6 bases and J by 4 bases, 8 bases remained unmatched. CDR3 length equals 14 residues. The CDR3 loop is CASRPPGGTETQYF. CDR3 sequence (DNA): TGTGCCAGCAGACCCCCCGGGGGGACAGAGACCCAGTACTTC.

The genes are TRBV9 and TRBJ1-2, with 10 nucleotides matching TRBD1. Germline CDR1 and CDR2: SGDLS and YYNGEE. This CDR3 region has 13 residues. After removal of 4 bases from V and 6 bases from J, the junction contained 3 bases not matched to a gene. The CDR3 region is CASSTTGGNGYTF. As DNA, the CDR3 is TGTGCCAGCAGCACGACAGGGGGCAATGGCTACACCTTC.

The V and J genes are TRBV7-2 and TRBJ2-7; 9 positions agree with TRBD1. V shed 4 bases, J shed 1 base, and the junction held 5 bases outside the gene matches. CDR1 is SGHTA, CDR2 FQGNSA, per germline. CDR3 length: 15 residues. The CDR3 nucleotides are TGTGCCAGCAGCTACGCCGGGACAGGGTCCTACGAGCAGTACTTC. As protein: CASSYAGTGSYEQYF.

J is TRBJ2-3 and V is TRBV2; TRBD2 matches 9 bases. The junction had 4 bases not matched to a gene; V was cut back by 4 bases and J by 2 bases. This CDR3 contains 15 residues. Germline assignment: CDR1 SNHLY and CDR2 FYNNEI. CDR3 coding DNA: TGTGCCAGCAGTGCCAGCGGGGGGCCCACAGATACGCAGTATTTT. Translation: CASSASGGPTDTQYF.

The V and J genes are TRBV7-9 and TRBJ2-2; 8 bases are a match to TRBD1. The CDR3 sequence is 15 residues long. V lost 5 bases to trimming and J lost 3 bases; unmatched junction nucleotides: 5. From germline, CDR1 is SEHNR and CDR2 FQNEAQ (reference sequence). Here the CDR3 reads CASSRKDRDTGELFF. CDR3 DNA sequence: TGTGCCAGCAGCCGCAAGGACAGGGACACCGGGGAGCTGTTTTTT.

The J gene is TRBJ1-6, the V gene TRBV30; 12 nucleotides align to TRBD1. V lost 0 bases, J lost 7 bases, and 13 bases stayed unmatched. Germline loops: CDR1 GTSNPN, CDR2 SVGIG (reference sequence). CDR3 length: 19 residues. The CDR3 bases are TGTGCCTGGAGTGTAAAAGCAGGGGGGACAGGGGGCAGGAATTCACCCCTCCACTTT. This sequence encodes CAWSVKAGGTGGRNSPLHF. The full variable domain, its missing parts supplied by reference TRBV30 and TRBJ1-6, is SQTIHQWPATLVQPVGSPLSLECTVEGTSNPNLYWYRQAAGRGLQLLFYSVGIGQISSEVPQNLSASRPQDRQFILSSKKLLLSDSGFYLCAWSVKAGGTGGRNSPLHFGNGTRLTVT.

The chain's CDR3 is CSVLSTISNYGYTF. CDR3 DNA sequence: TGCAGCGTTTTATCGACAATATCTAACTATGGCTACACCTTC. V usage is TRBV29-1 and J usage is TRBJ1-2; D uncertain. The CDR3 totals 14 residues. Trimming removed 5 bases at V and 0 bases at J, with 13 bases between. Germline-derived CDR1 and CDR2 are SQVTM and ANQGSEA.

The CDR3 sequence is CASRGGQGDLPNQPQHF. The CDR3 nucleotides are TGTGCCAGCAGGGGTGGACAGGGGGATTTACCAAATCAGCCCCAGCATTTT. The rearrangement links TRBV27 to TRBJ1-5, with TRBD1 identical over 10 bases. V was clipped by 6 bases and J by 4 bases; unmatched bases: 12. Per germline, CDR1 MNHEY and CDR2 SMNVEV (reference sequence). The CDR3 is 17 amino acids.

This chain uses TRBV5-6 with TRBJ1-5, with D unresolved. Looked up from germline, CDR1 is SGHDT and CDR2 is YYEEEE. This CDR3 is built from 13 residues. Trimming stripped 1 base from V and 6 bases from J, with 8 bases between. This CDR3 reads CASSLSGIQPQHF. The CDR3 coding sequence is TGTGCCAGCAGCTTGTCCGGGATTCAGCCCCAGCATTTT.

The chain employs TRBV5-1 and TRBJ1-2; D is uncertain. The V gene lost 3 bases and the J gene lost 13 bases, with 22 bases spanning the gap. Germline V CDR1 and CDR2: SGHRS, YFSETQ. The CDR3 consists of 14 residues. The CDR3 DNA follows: TGCGCCAGCAGCTGGACTTCAGGCACAGATGGGTCCACCTTC. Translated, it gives CASSWTSGTDGSTF. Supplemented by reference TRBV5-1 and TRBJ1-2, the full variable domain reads KAGVTQTPRYLIKTRGQQVTLSCSPISGHRSVSWYQQTPGQGLQFLFEYFSETQRNKGNFPGRFSGRQFSNSRSEMNVSTLELGDSALYLCASSWTSGTDGSTFGSGTRLTVV.

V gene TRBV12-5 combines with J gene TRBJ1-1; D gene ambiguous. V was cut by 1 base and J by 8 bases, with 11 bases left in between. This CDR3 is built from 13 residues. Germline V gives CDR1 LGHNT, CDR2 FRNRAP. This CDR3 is CASGLESGTEAFF. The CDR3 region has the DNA TGTGCTAGTGGTTTGGAGTCGGGAACAGAAGCTTTCTTT.

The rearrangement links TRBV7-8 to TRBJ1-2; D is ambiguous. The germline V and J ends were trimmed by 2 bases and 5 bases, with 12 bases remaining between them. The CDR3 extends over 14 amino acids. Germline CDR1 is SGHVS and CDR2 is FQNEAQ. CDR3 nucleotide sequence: TGTGCCAGCAGCTTACAGGAGGTCGGGTATGGCTACACCTTC. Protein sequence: CASSLQEVGYGYTF.

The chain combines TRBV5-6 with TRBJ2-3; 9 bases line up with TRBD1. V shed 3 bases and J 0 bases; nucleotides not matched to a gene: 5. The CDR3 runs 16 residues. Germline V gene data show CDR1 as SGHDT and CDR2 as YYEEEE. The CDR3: CASSSGQGASTDTQYF. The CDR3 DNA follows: TGTGCCAGCAGCTCGGGACAGGGTGCTAGCACAGATACGCAGTATTTT.

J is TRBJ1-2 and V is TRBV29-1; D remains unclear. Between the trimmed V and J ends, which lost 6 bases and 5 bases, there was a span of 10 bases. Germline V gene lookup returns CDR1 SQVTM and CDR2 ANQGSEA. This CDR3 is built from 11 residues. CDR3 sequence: CSVIERYGYTF. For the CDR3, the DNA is TGCAGCGTAATAGAACGGTATGGCTACACCTTC. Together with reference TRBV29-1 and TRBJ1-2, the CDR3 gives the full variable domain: SAVISQKPSRDICQRGTSLTIQCQVDSQVTMMFWYRQQPGQSLTLIATANQGSEATYESGFVIDKFPISRPNLTFSTLTVSNMSPEDSSIYLCSVIERYGYTFGSGTRLTVV.

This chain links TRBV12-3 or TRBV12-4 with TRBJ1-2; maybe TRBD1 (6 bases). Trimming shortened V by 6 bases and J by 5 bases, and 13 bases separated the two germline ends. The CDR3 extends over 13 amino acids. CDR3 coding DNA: TGTGCCAGCAGCCAGGGGATAAGTTATGGCTACACCTTC. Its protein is CASSQGISYGYTF.

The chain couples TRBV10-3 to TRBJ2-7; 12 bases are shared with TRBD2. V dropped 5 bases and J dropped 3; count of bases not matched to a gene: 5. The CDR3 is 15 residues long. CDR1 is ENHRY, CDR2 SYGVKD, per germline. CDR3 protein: CAISTRLAGDYEQYF. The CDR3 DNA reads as TGTGCCATCAGTACGAGACTAGCGGGGGACTACGAGCAGTACTTC.

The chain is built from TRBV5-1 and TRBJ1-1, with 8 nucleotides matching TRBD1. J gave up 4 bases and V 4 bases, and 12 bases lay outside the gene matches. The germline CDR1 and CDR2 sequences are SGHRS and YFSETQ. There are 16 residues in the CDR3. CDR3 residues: CASSLRVLTGGTEAFF. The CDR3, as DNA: TGCGCCAGCAGCCTCAGGGTCCTTACAGGGGGCACTGAAGCTTTCTTT.

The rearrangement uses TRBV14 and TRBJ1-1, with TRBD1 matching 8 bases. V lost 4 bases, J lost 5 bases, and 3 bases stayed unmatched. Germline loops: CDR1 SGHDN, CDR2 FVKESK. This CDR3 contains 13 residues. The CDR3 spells CASSLTGATEAFF. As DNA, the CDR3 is TGTGCCAGCAGCCTGACAGGGGCGACTGAAGCTTTCTTT.

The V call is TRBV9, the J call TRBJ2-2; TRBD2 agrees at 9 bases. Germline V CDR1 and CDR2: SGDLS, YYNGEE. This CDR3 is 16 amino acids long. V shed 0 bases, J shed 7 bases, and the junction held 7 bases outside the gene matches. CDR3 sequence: CASSVVSGGIGGELFF. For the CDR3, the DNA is TGTGCCAGCAGCGTAGTGAGCGGGGGGATCGGCGGGGAGCTGTTTTTT.

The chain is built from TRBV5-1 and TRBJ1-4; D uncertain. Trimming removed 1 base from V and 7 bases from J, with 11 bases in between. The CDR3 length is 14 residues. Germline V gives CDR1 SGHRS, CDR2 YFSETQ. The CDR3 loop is CASSLTAGSEKLFF. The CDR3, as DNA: TGCGCCAGCAGCTTGACGGCAGGAAGTGAAAAACTGTTTTTT.

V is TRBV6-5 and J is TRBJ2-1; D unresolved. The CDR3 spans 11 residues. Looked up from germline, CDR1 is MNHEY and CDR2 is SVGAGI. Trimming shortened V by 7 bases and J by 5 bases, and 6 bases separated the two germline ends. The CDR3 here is CASTRNNEQFF. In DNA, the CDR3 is TGTGCCAGCACCCGTAACAATGAGCAGTTCTTC.

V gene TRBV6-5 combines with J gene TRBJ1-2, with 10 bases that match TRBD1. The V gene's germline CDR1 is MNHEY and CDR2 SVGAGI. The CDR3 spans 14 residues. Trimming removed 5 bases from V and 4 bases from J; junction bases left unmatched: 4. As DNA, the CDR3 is TGTGCCAGCAGTCGAGGGACAGGGGTCTATGGCTACACCTTC. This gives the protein CASSRGTGVYGYTF.

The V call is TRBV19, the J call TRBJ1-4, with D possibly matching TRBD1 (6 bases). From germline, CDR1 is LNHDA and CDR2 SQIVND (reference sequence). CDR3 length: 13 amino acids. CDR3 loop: CGTADATNEKLFF. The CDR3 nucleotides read TGTGGGACAGCCGATGCAACTAATGAAAAACTGTTTTTT.

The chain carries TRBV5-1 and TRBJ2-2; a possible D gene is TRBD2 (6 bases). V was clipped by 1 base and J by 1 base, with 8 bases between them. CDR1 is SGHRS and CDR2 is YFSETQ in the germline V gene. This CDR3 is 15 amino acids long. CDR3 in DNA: TGCGCCAGCAGCTTGCAGGGAGGGAACACCGGGGAGCTGTTTTTT. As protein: CASSLQGGNTGELFF. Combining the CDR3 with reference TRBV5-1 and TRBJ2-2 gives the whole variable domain KAGVTQTPRYLIKTRGQQVTLSCSPISGHRSVSWYQQTPGQGLQFLFEYFSETQRNKGNFPGRFSGRQFSNSRSEMNVSTLELGDSALYLCASSLQGGNTGELFFGEGSRLTVL.

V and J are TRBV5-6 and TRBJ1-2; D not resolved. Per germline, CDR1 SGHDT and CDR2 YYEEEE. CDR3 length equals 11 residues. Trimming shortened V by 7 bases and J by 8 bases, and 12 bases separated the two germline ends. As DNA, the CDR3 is TGTGCCAGCGCCCTTGAGGGAGGCTACACCTTC. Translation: CASALEGGYTF.

CDR3 sequence: CASSSTGPSSYNSPLHF. The CDR3 coding sequence is TGTGCCAGCAGCTCGACAGGGCCTAGCTCCTATAATTCACCCCTCCACTTT. This chain links TRBV7-8 with TRBJ1-6; 7 bases align to TRBD1. The ends lost 4 bases at V and 0 bases at J; junction bases unmatched: 6. CDR1 and CDR2 from the germline V gene are SGHVS and FQNEAQ. The CDR3 sequence is 17 residues long.